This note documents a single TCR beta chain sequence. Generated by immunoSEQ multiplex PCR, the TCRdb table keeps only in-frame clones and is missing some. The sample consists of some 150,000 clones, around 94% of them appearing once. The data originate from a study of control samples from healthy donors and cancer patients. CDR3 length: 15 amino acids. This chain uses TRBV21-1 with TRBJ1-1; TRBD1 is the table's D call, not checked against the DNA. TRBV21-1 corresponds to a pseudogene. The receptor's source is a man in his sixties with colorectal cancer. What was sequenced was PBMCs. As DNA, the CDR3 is TGTGCCAGCAGCAAAGAGGGGGTAGGGGACACTGAAGCTTTCTTT. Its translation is CASSKEGVGDTEAFF.